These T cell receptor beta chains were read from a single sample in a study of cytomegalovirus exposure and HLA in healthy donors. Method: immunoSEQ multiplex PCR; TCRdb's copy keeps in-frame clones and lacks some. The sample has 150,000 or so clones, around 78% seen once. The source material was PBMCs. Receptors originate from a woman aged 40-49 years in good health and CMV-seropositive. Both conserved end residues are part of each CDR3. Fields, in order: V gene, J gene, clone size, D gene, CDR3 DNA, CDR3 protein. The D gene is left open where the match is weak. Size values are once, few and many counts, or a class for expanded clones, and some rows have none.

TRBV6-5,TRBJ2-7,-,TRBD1,TGTGCCACCATCAACACCGGGACAGCTACTTACGAGCAGTACTTC,CATINTGTATYEQYF
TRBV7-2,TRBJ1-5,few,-,TGTGCCAGCAGCCCGTCCCCGGGACATTGGCAGCCCCAGCATTTT,CASSPSPGHWQPQHF
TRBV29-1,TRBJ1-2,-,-,TGCAGCGCCGAAGGGAGGGGGGCGCATGGCTACACCTTC,CSAEGRGAHGYTF
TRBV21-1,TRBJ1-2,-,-,TGTGCCAGCAGGAGAGGACCACCGATCATGGGACAGTGTGGCTACACCTTC,CASRRGPPIMGQCGYTF
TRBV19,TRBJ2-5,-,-,TGTGCCAGTAGTATTGTTGGAGCGGCTCAAGAGACCCAGTACTTC,CASSIVGAAQETQYF
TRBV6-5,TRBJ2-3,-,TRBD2,TGTGCCAGCAGTTACGCGGGGGGGAGCGATACGCAGTATTTT,CASSYAGGSDTQYF
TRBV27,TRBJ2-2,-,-,TGTGCCAGCAGTTTAGGTAGTACTGGCGGGGAGCTGTTTTTT,CASSLGSTGGELFF
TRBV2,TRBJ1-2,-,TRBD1,TGTGCCAGCAGGGGGACAGGGAGCTATGGCTACACCTTC,CASRGTGSYGYTF
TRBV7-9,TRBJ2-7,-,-,TGTGCCAGCAGCTTAGATCCGTACGAGCAGTACTTC,CASSLDPYEQYF
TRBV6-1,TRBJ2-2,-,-,TGTGCCAGCAGAATAACAGTGCCCACCGGGGAGCTGTTTTTT,CASRITVPTGELFF
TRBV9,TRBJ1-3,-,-,TGTGCCAGCGGAGATTTCTCTGGAAACACCATATATTTT,CASGDFSGNTIYF
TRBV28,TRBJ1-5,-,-,TGTGCCAGCAGTTTATGGGGCAGCCTGAATAGCAATCAGCCCCAGCATTTT,CASSLWGSLNSNQPQHF
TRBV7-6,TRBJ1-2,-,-,TGTGCCAGCAGCTTAGCAGGCGGGGACGCGGACTATGGCTACACCTTC,CASSLAGGDADYGYTF
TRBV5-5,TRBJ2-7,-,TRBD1,TGTGCCAGCAGCTCCTTACAGGGGGGCAACGAGCAGTACTTC,CASSSLQGGNEQYF
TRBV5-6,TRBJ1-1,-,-,TGTGCCAGCAGCCTACGGACATCCTTCATGAACACTGAAGCTTTCTTT,CASSLRTSFMNTEAFF
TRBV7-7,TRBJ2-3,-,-,TGTGCTAGCAGCCCAGGGAGGGGGGCCGCGGATACGCAGTATTTT,CASSPGRGAADTQYF
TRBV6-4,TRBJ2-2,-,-,TGTGCCAGCAGTGATTCGGGGTTGGACACCGGGGAGCTGTTTTTT,CASSDSGLDTGELFF
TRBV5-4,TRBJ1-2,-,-,TGTGCCAGCAGCCCGGAAGCGGTGGCCTCGGGGGGCTACACCTTC,CASSPEAVASGGYTF
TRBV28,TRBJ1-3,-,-,TGTGCCAGCAGTTTTTTTAGTTTGGTCTACTCTGGAAACACCATATATTTT,CASSFFSLVYSGNTIYF
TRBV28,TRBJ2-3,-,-,TGTGCCAGCGGCTCCCACGTCCTGCAGTATTTT,CASGSHVLQYF
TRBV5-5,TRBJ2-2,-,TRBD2,TGTGCCAGCAGGTTAGCGGGGGACAACACCGGGGAGCTGTTTTTT,CASRLAGDNTGELFF
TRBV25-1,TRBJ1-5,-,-,TGTGCCAGCAGTGCAGGGGCCAATCAGCCCCAGCATTTT,CASSAGANQPQHF
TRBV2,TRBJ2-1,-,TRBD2,TGTGCCACTGGCGTCGGGGGGAATGAGCAGTTCTTC,CATGVGGNEQFF
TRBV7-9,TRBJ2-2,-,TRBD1,TGTGCCAGCAGCTTAAGAACAGGGGCGAACACCGGGGAGCTGTTTTTT,CASSLRTGANTGELFF
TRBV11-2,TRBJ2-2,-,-,TGTGCCAGCAGCTTAGAGGGAGTCGGGGAGCTGTTTTTT,CASSLEGVGELFF
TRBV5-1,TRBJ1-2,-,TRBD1,TGCGCCAGCAGCTCTGACCCGGGACAGTCTAACTATGGCTACACCTTC,CASSSDPGQSNYGYTF
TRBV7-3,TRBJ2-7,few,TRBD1,TGTGCCAGCAGCTTAGCACCGACAGGGGACGAGCAGTACTTC,CASSLAPTGDEQYF
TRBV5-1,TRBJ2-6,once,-,TGCGCCAGCAGCTTCTCAGGAATCTCTGGGGCCAACGGCCTGACTTTC,CASSFSGISGANGLTF
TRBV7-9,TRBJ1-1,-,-,TGTGCCAGCAGCTACAGAAACACTGAAGCTTTCTTT,CASSYRNTEAFF
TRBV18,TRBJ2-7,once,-,TGTGCCAGCTCACCAGGCTCGGGGAGTTACGAGCAGTACTTC,CASSPGSGSYEQYF
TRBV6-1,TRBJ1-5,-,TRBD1,TGTGCCAGCAGAGAGGGGACAGCTAATCAGCCCCAGCATTTT,CASREGTANQPQHF
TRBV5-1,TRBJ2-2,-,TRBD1,TGCGCCAGCAGCTGGGGGACAGGCGGGACCGGGGAGCTGTTTTTT,CASSWGTGGTGELFF
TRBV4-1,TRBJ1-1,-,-,TGCGCCAGCAGCCAAGATGCAGGAGAGGGTGAAGCTTTCTTT,CASSQDAGEGEAFF
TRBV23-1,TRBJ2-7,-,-,TGCGCCAGCAGTCAATCGAGGGATCAGGATCCCTACGAGCAGTACTTC,CASSQSRDQDPYEQYF
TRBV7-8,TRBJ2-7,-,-,TGTGCCAGCAGCTTAGGGGACACCGTCTACGAGCAGTACTTC,CASSLGDTVYEQYF
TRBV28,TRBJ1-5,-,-,TGTGCCAGCAGCCCCGGGTCTTATAGCAATCAGCCCCAGCATTTT,CASSPGSYSNQPQHF
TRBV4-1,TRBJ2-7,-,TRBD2,TGCGCCAGCAGCCAAGGGGCGGGGGCCTACGAGCAGTACTTC,CASSQGAGAYEQYF
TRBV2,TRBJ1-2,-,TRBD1,TGTGCCAGCAGCACAACCCGGACAGGGAACCATGGCTACACCTTC,CASSTTRTGNHGYTF
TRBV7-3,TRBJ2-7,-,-,TGTGCCAGCAGCTTAGCGGGGCTAAGCTCCTACGAGCAGTACTTC,CASSLAGLSSYEQYF
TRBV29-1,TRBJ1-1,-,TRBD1,TGCAGCGTTGAGACAGGGGCCTTGAACACTGAAGCTTTCTTT,CSVETGALNTEAFF
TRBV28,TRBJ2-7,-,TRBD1,TGTGCCAGCAGTTTATGGGACAGGTATTACGAGCAGTACTTC,CASSLWDRYYEQYF
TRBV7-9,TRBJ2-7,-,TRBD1,TGTGCCAGCAGCCCAGGGACAGGGGTTGCGTACGAGCAGTACTTC,CASSPGTGVAYEQYF
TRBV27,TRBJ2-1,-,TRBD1,TGTGCCAGCAAGCCCTACGGGACAGGGGCGTACAATGAGCAGTTCTTC,CASKPYGTGAYNEQFF
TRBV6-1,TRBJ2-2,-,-,TGTGCCAGCACCGCTACCGCCGGGGAGCTGTTTTTT,CASTATAGELFF
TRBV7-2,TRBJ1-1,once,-,TGTGCCAGCAGCTTAATCGGGTACGCTGAAGCTTTCTTT,CASSLIGYAEAFF
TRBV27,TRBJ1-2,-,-,TGTGCCAGCAGTACCTCCCTCCTCGGGGCTAACTATGGCTACACCTTC,CASSTSLLGANYGYTF
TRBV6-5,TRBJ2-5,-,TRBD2,TGTGCCAGCAGTTACGATCGCGGGGGAGAGACCCAGTACTTC,CASSYDRGGETQYF
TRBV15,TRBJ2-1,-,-,TGTGCCACCAGCAGAGGTCAGGTATCCCGCAATGAGCAGTTCTTC,CATSRGQVSRNEQFF